This T cell receptor (beta chain) was obtained from a study of T cells in Graves' hyperthyroidism and ophthalmopathy. Looking at the study overall: Peripheral blood was obtained at initial diagnosis, preceding any treatment.

The CDR3 spans 16 residues. The germline gives CDR1 SGHRS, CDR2 YFSETQ. The V end lost 6 bases, the J end lost 5 bases, and 21 bases lay between the germline ends. Preceding any ophthalmopathy symptoms, the blood sample dates from first hyperthyroidism diagnosis. This clonotype appeared a few times. Its antigen is unidentified. Whole-study findings and limits: Among thyroid clonotypes expanded above 0.001, most also appeared in blood.

Amplification targeted TCR beta CDR3 regions from RNA transcripts. During a first-round RT-PCR of the TCR CDR3, the HTBI primer set was used. TCRdb called the multiplex PCR reads again in MiXCR, with one record for every CDR3 protein. The repertoire holds 350,000 to 450,000 distinct CDR3 sequences, with roughly a sixth as singletons. The TCR sequence derives from a woman aged 25 to 39 with Graves' hyperthyroidism that later progressed to Graves' ophthalmopathy. This chain joins TRBV5-1 and TRBJ2-1, with D uncertain. Material: blood. CDR3 in DNA: TGCGCCAGCAACCCTCGGGCCTCGAGATACGACAATGAGCAGTTCTTC. Residues: CASNPRASRYDNEQFF.